A single TCR beta chain is shown here with its context. The antigen remains undetermined. Primers: 60 Vbeta forward and 13 Jbeta reverse. The table came from immunoSEQ multiplex PCR; TCRdb's copy has only in-frame clones and leaves some out. The sample contains 200,000 to 250,000 clones, around 80% of which appear only once. The record originates from a study of cytomegalovirus exposure and HLA in healthy donors. Whole-study findings and limits: Among donors in an Asian-associated ancestry cluster, a later analysis reportedly found fewer N-insertions than the roughly 700-donor mean. Analyses of presence and absence presupposed an approximately uniform sequencing depth across donors.

Germline lookup yields CDR1 LNHDA and CDR2 SQIVND (reference sequence). Trimming stripped 1 base from V and 1 base from J, with 8 bases between. The CDR3 has 14 amino acids. This sequence joins TRBV19 and TRBJ2-7; tentative D call: TRBD2 (5 bases). Sequencing was done on a sample of PBMCs. The clonotype originates from a male donor in good health and CMV-seronegative. DNA for the CDR3: TGTGCCAGTAGTATAGTACTAGAATCCTACGAGCAGTACTTC. This codes for CASSIVLESYEQYF.